What follows describes a single T cell receptor (beta chain). Antigen specificity is unknown. The data derive from a study of CD8+ T cells in alopecia areata. Looking at the study overall: The duration of tofacitinib was 6 to 18 months, with 6 months off drug afterward. Study-wide results and limits: Whereas mice showed it more clearly, TCR sharing across patients was murkier, possibly because of HLA.

The treatment denotes: oral pan-JAK inhibitor, 5-10 mg twice daily. This CDR3 spans 14 amino acids. V gave up 4 bases and J gave up 11 bases; unmatched junction bases: 10. The germline gives CDR1 SGDLS, CDR2 YYNGEE. The sequencing template was cDNA reverse transcribed from extracted RNA. The method was immunoSEQ multiplex PCR; TCRdb's version includes in-frame clones alone and lacks a portion of them. Seen here are around 200,000 clones, about 60% observed once, and the top ten hold roughly 0.71%. The TCR comes from a human donor with alopecia areata. V is TRBV9 and J is TRBJ2-5; 11 bases match TRBD1. The sample here was CD4+ T cells sorted from blood, taken at week 4, from a patient treated with tofacitinib. The CDR3 nucleotides read TGTGCCAGCAGCCTCCGGGACAGGGGGTCTGAGCAGTACTTC. This encodes CASSLRDRGSEQYF.